This T cell receptor (beta chain) was sequenced in a study of CD8+ T cells in alopecia areata. Study-wide findings and caveats: Lesional scalp exceeded normal scalp in clonality, especially in alopecia totalis/universalis. Between patients, shared TCR sequences were less clear than in mice. This was possibly due in part to HLA diversity in the patient population. The study also sequences resident alphabeta T cells of normal skin in scalp samples.

Germline V CDR1 and CDR2: DFQATT, SNEGSKA (reference sequence). Trimming took off 6 bases at V and 7 bases at J, with 9 bases between the two ends. CDR3 length: 11 residues. This clone has a handful of counts. What it recognizes is unknown. Isolation of CD4+ and CD8+ T cells from PBMCs was achieved by sorting. RNA extraction and reverse transcription yielded cDNA as sequencing template. Assay used: immunoSEQ multiplex PCR; TCRdb lists only in-frame clones, some missing. This sample has around 150,000 clones, with 55% found just once. The chain links TRBV20-1 to TRBJ2-2; D is uncertain. Material: CD4+ T cells sorted from blood. The clonotype originates from a human donor in good health. The CDR3 coding sequence is TGCAGTGCCCTGTTGAACGGGGAGCTGTTTTTT. This translates into CSALLNGELFF.